This is a list of T cell receptor beta chains from one sample in a study of PD-L1 blockade in urothelial cancer. Clones were sequenced by immunoSEQ multiplex PCR, and TCRdb holds only the in-frame ones, with some missing. This table has 40,000 or so clones, approximately 90% appearing once. The material sequenced was PBMCs, taken around atezolizumab (anti-PD-L1) treatment. The receptors were gathered from an older woman with urothelial cancer. Each CDR3 is given with its conserved first and last residue. Each record gives: D gene, J gene, V gene, clone size, CDR3 DNA, CDR3 protein. The D gene is left open where the match is weak. Clone size, where shown, is once, few, many, or a class for clones that have expanded.

d_gene: TRBD1
j_gene: TRBJ1-4
v_gene: TRBV9
abundance: NA
CDR3nt: TGTGCCAGCAGCGATTTGACAGGGGAAAAACTGTTTTTT
CDR3aa: CASSDLTGEKLFF

d_gene: NA
j_gene: TRBJ1-3
v_gene: TRBV28
abundance: NA
CDR3nt: TGTGCCAGCAGTATACCTCCGGAGGTCTCTGGAAACACCATATATTTT
CDR3aa: CASSIPPEVSGNTIYF

d_gene: NA
j_gene: TRBJ1-3
v_gene: TRBV9
abundance: NA
CDR3nt: TGTGCCAGCAGTCAGTCAAGGAGAACTGGAAACACCATATATTTT
CDR3aa: CASSQSRRTGNTIYF

d_gene: NA
j_gene: TRBJ1-5
v_gene: TRBV27
abundance: NA
CDR3nt: TGTGCCAGCAGTTATCGGGGGGGCAGTGGCAATCAGCCCCAGCATTTT
CDR3aa: CASSYRGGSGNQPQHF

d_gene: NA
j_gene: TRBJ2-4
v_gene: TRBV2
abundance: NA
CDR3nt: TGTGCCAGCAGTGAAGCCGGGATCACGCCTCGGTACTTC
CDR3aa: CASSEAGITPRYF

d_gene: NA
j_gene: TRBJ2-5
v_gene: TRBV27
abundance: NA
CDR3nt: TGTGCCAGCAGTAGCGGAAGAGATATCCAAGAGACCCAGTACTTC
CDR3aa: CASSSGRDIQETQYF

d_gene: TRBD2
j_gene: TRBJ2-4
v_gene: TRBV5-1
abundance: NA
CDR3nt: TGCGCCAGCAGCTCCGGGACTAGCGATAAAAACATTCAGTACTTC
CDR3aa: CASSSGTSDKNIQYF

d_gene: NA
j_gene: TRBJ2-1
v_gene: TRBV10-3
abundance: NA
CDR3nt: TGTGCCATCAGTGAATCAGGGTTCTATTATGAGCAGTTCTTC
CDR3aa: CAISESGFYYEQFF

d_gene: TRBD2
j_gene: TRBJ2-7
v_gene: TRBV5-1
abundance: NA
CDR3nt: TGCGCCAGCAGCTTGGGCCGGGGGAGCGGGAGCTCCTACGAGCAGTACTTC
CDR3aa: CASSLGRGSGSSYEQYF

d_gene: NA
j_gene: TRBJ1-4
v_gene: TRBV19
abundance: NA
CDR3nt: TGTGCCAGTAGTATAGCCCGAGGGTTAATTTCAGAAAAACTGTTTTTT
CDR3aa: CASSIARGLISEKLFF

d_gene: TRBD1
j_gene: TRBJ2-1
v_gene: TRBV2
abundance: NA
CDR3nt: TGTGCCAGCAGTCCAGGGGGCGCAGGGTACAATGAGCAGTTCTTC
CDR3aa: CASSPGGAGYNEQFF

d_gene: TRBD2
j_gene: TRBJ2-1
v_gene: TRBV6-5
abundance: NA
CDR3nt: TGTGCCAGCAGTTACTCCTGGACTAGCGAGCAGTTCTTC
CDR3aa: CASSYSWTSEQFF

d_gene: NA
j_gene: TRBJ1-5
v_gene: TRBV7-2
abundance: NA
CDR3nt: TGTGCCAGCAGCTTCGGCGGCCAGCCCCAGCATTTT
CDR3aa: CASSFGGQPQHF

d_gene: NA
j_gene: TRBJ1-2
v_gene: TRBV7-9
abundance: NA
CDR3nt: TGTGCCGTCCGCCGGGGGGGCGCGGACTATGGCTACACCTTC
CDR3aa: CAVRRGGADYGYTF

d_gene: TRBD2
j_gene: TRBJ2-4
v_gene: TRBV4-2
abundance: NA
CDR3nt: TGTGCCAGCAGCCATCGCGGACTAGCGGGAGGGAACATTCAGTACTTC
CDR3aa: CASSHRGLAGGNIQYF

d_gene: TRBD1
j_gene: TRBJ2-1
v_gene: TRBV11-2
abundance: NA
CDR3nt: TGTGCCAGCAGCCCCGCAGGGGGCAATTGGGATGAGCAGTTCTTC
CDR3aa: CASSPAGGNWDEQFF

d_gene: NA
j_gene: TRBJ1-1
v_gene: TRBV5-1
abundance: NA
CDR3nt: TGCGCCAGCAGCGCAGGACTGTGGAACACTGAAGCTTTCTTT
CDR3aa: CASSAGLWNTEAFF

d_gene: NA
j_gene: TRBJ1-1
v_gene: TRBV5-1
abundance: NA
CDR3nt: TGCGCCAGCAGCCCCCGTCTCAACACTGAAGCTTTCTTT
CDR3aa: CASSPRLNTEAFF

d_gene: NA
j_gene: TRBJ2-1
v_gene: TRBV5-1
abundance: NA
CDR3nt: TGCGCCAGCAGCTTGGGCTCAGGGGGGTATAATGAGCAGTTCTTC
CDR3aa: CASSLGSGGYNEQFF

d_gene: TRBD1
j_gene: TRBJ2-3
v_gene: TRBV9
abundance: NA
CDR3nt: TGTGCCAGCAGCGGTGCCCTGGGAACACAGGGGACAGATACGCAGTATTTT
CDR3aa: CASSGALGTQGTDTQYF

d_gene: NA
j_gene: TRBJ2-2
v_gene: TRBV2
abundance: NA
CDR3nt: TGTGCCAGCAGTGGGGCAGGATATCAAACCGGGGAGCTGTTTTTT
CDR3aa: CASSGAGYQTGELFF

d_gene: NA
j_gene: TRBJ1-4
v_gene: TRBV5-1
abundance: NA
CDR3nt: TGCGCCAGCAGCTTGGAGCGAGCTAATGAAAAACTGTTTTTT
CDR3aa: CASSLERANEKLFF

d_gene: NA
j_gene: TRBJ2-6
v_gene: TRBV4-1
abundance: NA
CDR3nt: TGCGCCAGCAGCCAGTCCGACACCCCCTTCTTCTCTGGGGCCAACGTCCTGACTTTC
CDR3aa: CASSQSDTPFFSGANVLTF

d_gene: NA
j_gene: TRBJ2-5
v_gene: TRBV27
abundance: NA
CDR3nt: TGTGCCAGCAGTCCCCGGGAGTCGCGTGCGGAGACCCAGTACTTC
CDR3aa: CASSPRESRAETQYF

d_gene: TRBD1
j_gene: TRBJ2-1
v_gene: TRBV11-1
abundance: NA
CDR3nt: TGTGCCAGCAGCCCACAGGGGGCCTACAATGAGCAGTTCTTC
CDR3aa: CASSPQGAYNEQFF

d_gene: TRBD1
j_gene: TRBJ1-1
v_gene: TRBV7-6
abundance: NA
CDR3nt: TGTGCCACCCGACAGGGGGCAAATGAAGCTTTCTTT
CDR3aa: CATRQGANEAFF

d_gene: TRBD2
j_gene: TRBJ2-5
v_gene: TRBV7-2
abundance: NA
CDR3nt: TGTGCCAGCAGCCTAACTAGCGGGTATCAGACCCAGTACTTC
CDR3aa: CASSLTSGYQTQYF

d_gene: NA
j_gene: TRBJ2-5
v_gene: TRBV18
abundance: NA
CDR3nt: TGTGCCAGCCGAGTCGGGGGTGATGAGACCCAGTACTTC
CDR3aa: CASRVGGDETQYF

d_gene: NA
j_gene: TRBJ2-7
v_gene: TRBV11-3
abundance: NA
CDR3nt: TGTGCCAGCAGCTCCTCTCCGTCCTCCGAGCAGTACTTC
CDR3aa: CASSSSPSSEQYF

d_gene: TRBD1
j_gene: TRBJ2-3
v_gene: TRBV4-3
abundance: once
CDR3nt: TGCGCCAGCAGCCAGGAAAAAGTCCCGGACAGGGGGCTAGCAGATACGCAGTATTTT
CDR3aa: CASSQEKVPDRGLADTQYF

d_gene: NA
j_gene: TRBJ1-3
v_gene: TRBV7-8
abundance: NA
CDR3nt: TGTGCCAGCAGCTACTCAGGAAACTCTGGAAACACCATATATTTT
CDR3aa: CASSYSGNSGNTIYF

d_gene: NA
j_gene: TRBJ2-1
v_gene: TRBV7-9
abundance: NA
CDR3nt: TGTGCCAGCAGCTTAGTAGGAGGGCCAGAGCAGTTCTTC
CDR3aa: CASSLVGGPEQFF

d_gene: NA
j_gene: TRBJ2-1
v_gene: TRBV2
abundance: NA
CDR3nt: TGTGCCAGCCTATCGGAGGTCCGAACTGAGCAGTTCTTC
CDR3aa: CASLSEVRTEQFF

d_gene: NA
j_gene: TRBJ1-1
v_gene: TRBV25-1
abundance: NA
CDR3nt: TGTGCCAGCAGTGAATACGACAGGCTGAACACTGAAGCTTTCTTT
CDR3aa: CASSEYDRLNTEAFF

d_gene: TRBD1
j_gene: TRBJ2-5
v_gene: TRBV28
abundance: NA
CDR3nt: TGTGCCAGCAGTTCCGGGACAGAAGAAGAGACCCAGTACTTC
CDR3aa: CASSSGTEEETQYF

d_gene: TRBD2
j_gene: TRBJ2-6
v_gene: TRBV7-2
abundance: NA
CDR3nt: TGTGCCAGCAGCTTGGGACTAGTCCGCTCTGGGGCCAACGTCCTGACTTTC
CDR3aa: CASSLGLVRSGANVLTF

d_gene: TRBD2
j_gene: TRBJ2-7
v_gene: TRBV7-9
abundance: NA
CDR3nt: TGTGCCAGCAGCTTGGGACTAGCGGCCTACGAGCAGTACTTC
CDR3aa: CASSLGLAAYEQYF

d_gene: NA
j_gene: TRBJ1-2
v_gene: TRBV19
abundance: NA
CDR3nt: TGTGCCAGTAGTATGCGGGGGGCGAGTGGGTATGGCTACACCTTC
CDR3aa: CASSMRGASGYGYTF

d_gene: NA
j_gene: TRBJ2-3
v_gene: TRBV27
abundance: NA
CDR3nt: TGTGCCAGCTCCTGGGGCTCGGCGGCCGTTTATAGCACAGATACGCAGTATTTT
CDR3aa: CASSWGSAAVYSTDTQYF